One sample yielded the 10 T cell receptor beta chains listed below, sequenced in a study of CD8+CD57+ T cells in acquired aplastic anemia. The use of genomic DNA as template underpinned the TCR beta VDJ and CDR3 profiling. TCRdb redid the calling of the reads with MiXCR, one entry per CDR3 protein. The sample yields 150,000 to 200,000 distinct CDR3 sequences, more than 45% seen once. Patients sequenced had flow cytometry evidence of CD8+CD57+ cell expansion. Sequenced sample: sorted CD4+, CD8+, or CD8+CD57+ T cells (not recorded which) from PBMCs. These receptors came from a human donor with aplastic anemia.

The V gene is TRBV29-1, the J gene TRBJ1-1, with 7 bases aligning to TRBD1. The CDR3 has 14 residues. Germline CDR1 SQVTM, CDR2 ANQGSEA. The trim removed 4 bases at V and 5 bases at J, leaving 10 bases unmatched. This chain's CDR3 is CSVGQGPGGTEAFF. In nucleotides, the CDR3 is TGCAGCGTTGGACAGGGCCCCGGTGGGACTGAAGCTTTCTTT.

Of note for this clonotype: This sequence may be a read error, since a much larger clone differs from it by one base. The chain joins TRBV10-3 to TRBJ1-5; D gene unclear. This CDR3 has 12 residues. CDR1 and CDR2 (germline): ENHRY, SYGVKD. CDR3 region: CASSELWQPRHF. Here the CDR3 DNA reads TGTGCCAGCAGTGAATTGTGGCAGCCCCGGCATTTT.

The chain couples TRBV25-1 to TRBJ2-1; tentatively, D is TRBD2 (6 bases). The CDR3 has 14 amino acids. Per germline, CDR1 MGHDK and CDR2 SYGVNS. Trimming shortened V by 4 bases and J by 6 bases, and 13 bases separated the two germline ends. In nucleotides, the CDR3 is TGTGCCAGCAGTGCCCAGCGGGTCCTCAATGAGCAGTTCTTC. This sequence encodes CASSAQRVLNEQFF.

Concerning this clonotype: Sequence at one end of the junction differs from germline and may be a read error. The J gene is TRBJ2-3, the V gene TRBV25-1, with 11 bases that match TRBD2. CDR1 MGHDK and CDR2 SYGVNS come from the germline V gene. This CDR3 spans 15 amino acids. The CDR3 is CASSGTSGRTDTQYF. In DNA form, the CDR3 reads TGCGCCAGCAGTGGGACTAGCGGACGGACAGATACGCAGTATTTT.

V usage is TRBV10-3 and J usage is TRBJ1-1; 7 nucleotides align to TRBD1. The J segment lost 5 bases and the V segment lost 10 bases, leaving 13 bases of the junction unmatched. The CDR3 has 14 residues. Germline V CDR1 and CDR2: ENHRY, SYGVKD. In DNA, the CDR3 is TGTGCCAGCCTAGACAGGGTATTTGGAACTGAAGCTTTCTTT. Translating it yields CASLDRVFGTEAFF.

Here the CDR3 DNA reads TGTGCCACCAGTGATTCCAGAAGGGACCAGGGATCAGATACGCAGTATTTT. Translating gives CATSDSRRDQGSDTQYF. This chain connects TRBV24-1 to TRBJ2-3; D assignment may be TRBD1 or TRBD2 (5 bases each). Trimming cost V 2 bases and J 4 bases, with 18 bases left between them. The CDR3 has 17 residues. Looked up from germline, CDR1 is KGHDR and CDR2 is SFDVKD.

Many counts were recorded for this clonotype. The rearrangement joins TRBV20-1 to TRBJ1-1; a possible D gene is TRBD1 (5 bases). Looked up from germline, CDR1 is DFQATT and CDR2 is SNEGSKA (reference sequence). The V end lost 0 bases, the J end lost 4 bases, and 12 bases lay between the germline ends. The CDR3 runs to 14 residues. The CDR3 protein is CSARDGQGSTEAFF. In nucleotides, the CDR3 is TGCAGTGCTAGAGATGGGCAGGGCAGCACTGAAGCTTTCTTT.

The table lists this clonotype with many counts. V gene TRBV20-1 combines with J gene TRBJ2-1; 12 positions agree with TRBD2. CDR3 length equals 17 residues. With V trimmed by 1 base and J by 1 base, 5 bases remained unmatched. The germline V gene encodes CDR1 DFQATT and CDR2 SNEGSKA (reference sequence). DNA for the CDR3: TGCAGTGCTAGAGCCCAGACTAGCGGGAGTTCCTACAATGAGCAGTTCTTC. Protein: CSARAQTSGSSYNEQFF.

The gene calls are TRBV9 and TRBJ2-3; D unclear. The CDR3 totals 13 residues. Germline V CDR1 and CDR2: SGDLS, YYNGEE. Trimming removed 4 bases from V and 4 bases from J, with 10 bases in between. The CDR3 DNA reads as TGTGCCAGCAGCTTTGCCAGCCCAGATACGCAGTATTTT. Its translation is CASSFASPDTQYF.

The chain has TRBV19 and TRBJ1-1; D may be TRBD1 (5 bases). V was pared by 7 bases and J by 1 base, with 13 bases between. Germline CDR1 and CDR2: LNHDA and SQIVND (reference sequence). This CDR3 contains 14 residues. The CDR3 loop is CASIPGPSNTEAFF. Written as DNA, the CDR3 is TGTGCCAGTATCCCGGGACCCTCGAACACTGAAGCTTTCTTT.